This TCR beta chain appears in the sequencing data of a study of vaccination and CD4 T cells after COVID-19. Whole-study context: Samples taken post-COVID came a median around 100 days after diagnosis, ranging from 35 to 161.

The Oncomine TCR Beta short-read assay was applied to DNA of cultured CD4+ T cells. TCRdb re-called the PCR reads through MiXCR, storing one row per CDR3 protein. The table includes around 15,000 distinct CDR3 sequences, roughly 59% detected once. This CDR3 contains 14 residues. V shed 4 bases and J shed 2 bases, with 10 bases lying between them. CDR1 and CDR2 (germline): LNHDA, SQIVND (reference sequence). Regarding the study as a whole: Relatively few convalescent patients were studied; early post-infection timepoints were not included. Within the convalescent patients, a median about 90% of the SARS-CoV-2-reactive clones were ones that appeared only post-vaccination.

Stated treatment: roughly 10-day PBMC culture with coronavirus spike peptide pools or control peptides (ViraFEST assay). A note on this clonotype: Its target is not known.

The sequenced sample was CD4+ T cells from blood, cultured in vitro. The sequence derives from a human donor who had recovered from COVID-19. The chain carries TRBV19 and TRBJ2-3; D remains unclear. The CDR3 DNA sequence: TGTGCCAGTAGTACAAGTCGCGACACAGATACGCAGTATTTT. Its protein is CASSTSRDTDTQYF.